This T cell receptor beta chain was retrieved from a study of Graves' ophthalmopathy and Graves' hyperthyroidism. Hyperthyroidism in these 18- to 65-year-old patients was newly diagnosed, lasting under 2 months. Germline assignment: CDR1 SNHLY and CDR2 FYNNEI. The CDR3 extends over 13 amino acids. Amplification targeted the TCR beta CDR3 regions, with RNA transcripts as the source material. A first-round RT-PCR used HTBI primers, followed by a second-round multiplex PCR. From the multiplex PCR reads, TCRdb called clonotypes with MiXCR, one entry per CDR3 protein. This sample has about 1.2 million distinct CDR3 sequences, with about 35% found just once.

The origin of this receptor is an adult man with Graves' hyperthyroidism. The material sequenced was peripheral blood or thyroid tissue (not recorded which). The chain links TRBV2 to TRBJ2-7; D possibly corresponds to TRBD1 (6 bases). In nucleotides, the CDR3 is TGTGCTATCGACAGGCTGGGTTCCTACGAGCAGTACTTC. Translation gives CAIDRLGSYEQYF.